This is a list of T cell receptor beta chains from one sample in a study of blood T cell repertoires in COVID-19. Only in-frame clones appear in the TCRdb table, and some are missing; sequencing was by immunoSEQ multiplex PCR. The sample includes around 75,000 clones, more than 80% seen only once; the top ten take about an eighth. The specimen sequenced was peripheral blood. The receptors here all came from a man in his fifties or sixties with COVID-19, enrolled during active disease. The CDR3 runs from the conserved cysteine through the conserved F or W. D genes are given only for firm matches. Expanded clones get a size class; other rows say once, few or many, or leave the size out.

CDR3 | DNA | V | size | D | J
CASSQQGARGHEAFF | TGTGCCAGCAGCCAACAGGGGGCGCGGGGTCATGAAGCTTTCTTT | TRBV3-1/TRBV3-2 | - | TRBD1 | TRBJ1-1
CASSLEQGGTSKNIQYF | TGCGCCAGCAGCTTGGAGCAGGGAGGTACTTCCAAAAACATTCAGTACTTC | TRBV5-1 | - | - | TRBJ2-4
CASSSAGKGQGIAF | TGCGCCAGCAGCTCGGCGGGAAAAGGACAGGGCATCGCCTTC | TRBV5-1 | - | TRBD1 | TRBJ1-2
CASSVGGGQETQYF | TGTGCCAGCAGCGTAGGCGGAGGACAAGAGACCCAGTACTTC | TRBV9 | - | - | TRBJ2-5
CASSGRDRYTLRANTGELFF | TGTGCCAGCAGCGGCCGGGACAGGTACACCCTCCGGGCGAACACCGGGGAGCTGTTTTTT | TRBV9 | - | TRBD1 | TRBJ2-2
CSFSSAGGANTEAFF | TGCAGCTTCTCTTCGGCGGGGGGCGCTAACACTGAAGCTTTCTTT | TRBV29-1 | - | - | TRBJ1-1
CASSEGDNEQFF | TGTGCCAGCAGCGAGGGTGACAATGAGCAGTTCTTC | TRBV7-2 | - | - | TRBJ2-1
CASRGLNPNWASNQPQHF | TGTGCCAGCAGGGGTCTTAATCCTAATTGGGCAAGTAATCAGCCCCAGCATTTT | TRBV7-9 | - | - | TRBJ1-5
CASSPKGLSGGADTQYF | TGTGCCAGCAGCCCCAAGGGACTCAGCGGGGGCGCAGATACGCAGTATTTT | TRBV11-2 | - | TRBD2 | TRBJ2-3
CASSSLRGRASGLYEQYF | TGTGCCAGCAGCTCCCTAAGGGGGAGGGCTAGCGGACTCTACGAGCAGTACTTC | TRBV11-2 | few | - | TRBJ2-7
CASSPLNHRGPDTEAFF | TGTGCCAGCAGCCCACTAAATCATAGGGGGCCCGACACTGAAGCTTTCTTT | TRBV3-1/TRBV3-2 | few | TRBD1 | TRBJ1-1
CASSDPGQGSSGANVLTF | TGTGCCAGCAGTGATCCGGGACAGGGGTCCTCTGGGGCCAACGTCCTGACTTTC | TRBV7-9 | - | TRBD1 | TRBJ2-6
CASSRIGTGDSTDTQYF | TGTGCCAGCAGCCGTATCGGGACAGGGGACTCCACAGATACGCAGTATTTT | TRBV7-9 | - | TRBD1 | TRBJ2-3
CATSREGRGQPQHF | TGTGCCACCAGCAGAGAAGGAAGGGGCCAGCCCCAGCATTTT | TRBV15 | - | - | TRBJ1-5
CASSLGDRGFHTEAFF | TGTGCCAGCAGCTTGGGGGACAGGGGGTTTCACACTGAAGCTTTCTTT | TRBV7-9 | many | TRBD1 | TRBJ1-1
CASSTTGNTEAFF | TGTGCCAGCAGTACGACAGGGAACACTGAAGCTTTCTTT | TRBV27 | - | - | TRBJ1-1
CASSPFNGDNYGYTF | TGTGCCAGCAGCCCATTTAACGGGGATAACTATGGCTACACCTTC | TRBV7-3 | - | - | TRBJ1-2
CASSESGHLTYEQYF | TGCGCCAGCAGTGAGTCGGGACACCTAACCTACGAGCAGTACTTC | TRBV10-2 | once | - | TRBJ2-7
CASSDHRPYGYTF | TGTGCCAGCAGTGACCACAGGCCCTATGGCTACACCTTC | TRBV6-1 | - | - | TRBJ1-2
CASSHGQSKSYEQYF | TGTGCCAGCAGTCATGGACAGTCGAAGTCCTACGAGCAGTACTTC | TRBV2 | - | - | TRBJ2-7
CASSQDKMRGGEKLFF | TGTGCCAGCAGCCAAGATAAAATGCGGGGTGGTGAAAAACTGTTTTTT | TRBV4-2 | - | - | TRBJ1-4
CASSSAGALGADTQYF | TGTGCCAGCAGCTCGGCGGGGGCCTTAGGGGCAGATACGCAGTATTTT | TRBV9 | - | - | TRBJ2-3
CASSSGQLGEQYF | TGCGCCAGCAGCTCCGGACAGCTGGGCGAGCAGTACTTC | TRBV5-1 | - | - | TRBJ2-7
CASSPGTASGANVLTF | TGCGCCAGCAGCCCCGGGACAGCCTCTGGGGCCAACGTCCTGACTTTC | TRBV5-1 | once | TRBD1 | TRBJ2-6
CASSEGQGAFF | TGTGCCAGCAGTGAAGGGCAGGGAGCTTTCTTT | TRBV6-1 | - | - | TRBJ1-1